The following is a TCR beta chain sequence with its context. Its antigen is unknown. Per-base qualities were not stored, and no clone one base away is much larger. The sample originates from a study of blood T cells in healthy people across ages (dated by TCRdb to the mid-2010s). Study-level background: In model experiments, roughly one uniquely barcoded TCR beta cDNA molecule per two T cells was captured by template switching. Using deep sequencing normalized with unique cDNA molecular identifiers, the study measured how TCR beta repertoire diversity changes with age. The donors were divided into four age groups: young (average 16 years), middle-aged (about 40), aged (about 60) and long-lived (roughly 86). To avoid experimental bias, donors of different ages were distributed randomly across sequencing lanes. The study analyzed two additional independent replicas of 1 million unique cDNA reads from the same blood draw for two donors, one aged 18 to 29 and one aged 80 or older. The study at large found these results: Estimates of total diversity based on one million sequenced T cells were regarded as lower bounds and as underestimates. The long-lived group showed more naive CD4+ T cells, fewer expanded clones and increased TCR diversity than the aged group, suggesting age selection. Observed TCR beta diversity per million T cells fell roughly linearly with age, and a significant reduction was already apparent by age roughly 40. Because donor CMV infection status was unknown, age-related changes in expanded clonotypes were potentially confounded. Because profiling used bulk unsorted PBMCs, naive and antigen-experienced compartments could not be compared conclusively. The percentage of naive T cells measured by flow cytometry correlated strongly with observed TCR beta diversity.

Library preparation used 5' RACE. The run used an Illumina HiSeq 2500. A second 7 to 11 cycle PCR used a sample-barcoded 5' primer and a J-beta primer mix. A template-switch 5' adaptor carrying 12 random nucleotides introduced a unique molecular identifier onto each TCR beta cDNA molecule. Each sample yielded at least 3 million CDR3-containing paired-end reads. The Mint cDNA synthesis kit, primed by a TRBC-specific oligonucleotide, was used to synthesize first-strand cDNA from all RNA. After uracil-DNA glycosylase treatment, a first 18-cycle PCR used universal primers M1SS and BC2_uni_R on all cDNA. On the study's bioinformatics: Normalization of each sample was performed by random selection of 1 million high-quality reads, each carrying a distinct molecular identifier. Instead of being binned into consensus sequences, reads that shared molecular identifiers were thrown out. MiTCR, run with a Q25 quality threshold and the strictest error-elimination algorithm, handled CDR3 identification, clonotype clustering and error correction. Lower-bound total TCR beta diversity was estimated with a nonparametric unseen species model using Euler transformation. TCRdb reworked the public reads: Q25 trimming with fastp, MiXCR clone assembly, productive beta chains retained. Each entry is one CDR3 protein sequence, shown with its most common DNA and genes. The V and J calls shown here were made by TCRdb, not taken from the authors' results. In this sample the table shows 550,000 to 700,000 distinct CDR3 sequences, 25% to 30% of which occur a single time. The top ten clones comprise about a fifth of the sample.

The germline V end is reduced by 0 bases and the J end by 7 bases; junction bases left unmatched: 6. The CDR3 sequence holds 15 residues, the cysteine and phenylalanine included. This entry keeps only the CDR3 DNA: 45 bases, framed from base 1. Per the germline V gene, MNHEY is the CDR1 and SVGEGT is the CDR2. The donors were roughly 38 Caucasian individuals from Russia, aged roughly 6 to 95 years, who were systemically healthy. Each donor gave approximately 10 milliliters of peripheral blood, collected into EDTA-treated Vacutainer tubes. Ficoll-Paque density-gradient centrifugation was used to isolate PBMCs, with at least 6.5 million per sample. Total RNA was extracted from PBMCs with Trizol reagent, with at least 6 micrograms obtained per sample. For every donor, an aliquot of PBMCs went through flow cytometry to measure the percentages of naive CD45RAhigh/CD27high T cells.

The receptor chain draws on TRBV6-2 or TRBV6-3 and TRBJ2-5, and 9 junction bases match TRBD1. Specimen: blood. The receptor was derived from a woman between 70 and 85 years old in good health. CDR3 protein: CASSYSRQGEWTQYF. The nucleotide sequence reads as follows: TGTGCCAGCAGTTACTCGAGACAGGGGGAGTGGACCCAGTACTTC.